This TCR beta chain was recovered during a study of blood T cells in healthy people across ages (dated by TCRdb to about 2015). In the study overall: In model experiments, template switching captured about one uniquely barcoded TCR beta cDNA molecule for every two T cells. To track age-related changes in TCR beta repertoire diversity, the study relied on deep sequencing normalized with unique cDNA molecular identifiers. Donors were grouped into four age groups: young (average approximately 16 years), middle-aged (39), aged (approximately 67) and long-lived (approximately 78). To avoid experimental bias, donors of different ages were randomly spread across the sequencing lanes. Two additional independent replicas of 1 million unique cDNA reads from the same blood draw were analyzed for two donors (one aged 18 to 30 and one aged 80 or older). General study outcomes and caveats: The percentage of naive T cells measured by flow cytometry correlated strongly with observed TCR beta diversity. Bulk unsorted PBMC profiling prevented conclusive comparison of naive and antigen-experienced compartments. The long-lived group showed more naive CD4+ T cells, fewer expanded clones and increased TCR diversity than the aged group, suggesting age selection. As age increased, observed TCR beta diversity per million T cells dropped in a roughly linear way, and a significant reduction was already evident by age about 40. Donor CMV infection status was unknown, potentially confounding age-related changes in expanded clonotypes. Estimates of total diversity from one million sequenced T cells were regarded as lower bounds and underestimates.

The library came from 5' RACE. Sequencing used an Illumina HiSeq 2500. A second PCR of about 6 to 12 cycles was run with a J-beta primer mix and a sample-barcoded 5' primer. Each TCR beta cDNA molecule received a unique molecular identifier from a template-switch 5' adaptor carrying 12 random nucleotides. Each sample yielded at least 3 million CDR3-containing paired-end reads. The Mint cDNA synthesis kit, primed by a TRBC-specific oligonucleotide, was used to synthesize first-strand cDNA from all RNA. After uracil-DNA glycosylase treatment, a first 18-cycle PCR used universal primers M1SS and BC2_uni_R on all cDNA. The authors' analysis ran thus. For normalization, 1 million high-quality reads were randomly selected from each sample, with every read carrying a distinct molecular identifier. Instead of being binned into consensus sequences, reads with shared molecular identifiers were discarded. MiTCR, run with a Q25 quality threshold and the strictest error-elimination algorithm, handled CDR3 identification, clonotype clustering and error correction. Lower-bound total TCR beta diversity was estimated with a nonparametric unseen species model using Euler transformation. Starting from the raw public reads, TCRdb applied fastp trimming at Q25, assembled clones with MiXCR and retained in-frame beta chains. Rows merge per CDR3 protein into single entries with the most common DNA and genes. Clone size and V and J calls follow TCRdb, not the original study. This sample comprises around 870,000 distinct CDR3 sequences, 25% to 35% of them detected only once. The ten biggest clones cover 17% of the sample.

Concerning this clonotype itself: The specificity of this receptor is unknown. Qualities for individual bases were not recorded, and no much larger clone is one base off.

Systemically healthy Caucasian individuals from Russia, roughly 40 in total and aged about 6 to 100 years, were included as donors. Each donor gave about 9.2 milliliters of peripheral blood, drawn into EDTA-treated Vacutainer tubes. PBMCs were isolated by Ficoll-Paque density-gradient centrifugation, with at least 6.5 million obtained per sample. Trizol reagent was used to extract total RNA from the PBMCs, yielding at least 5.5 micrograms per sample. The percentages of naive CD45RAhigh/CD27high T cells were determined by flow cytometry on a PBMC aliquot from every donor. Specimen: blood. The sequence derives from a woman of 80 years or more in good health.

CDR3 reads: CASSEDRSQPQHF. The sequenced DNA: TGTGCCAGCAGCGAGGACAGGTCCCAGCCCCAGCATTTT. The chain couples TRBV7-8 to TRBJ1-5; 7 central bases correspond to TRBD1. The germline V gene specifies SGHVS as CDR1 and FQNEAQ as CDR2. Its CDR3 holds 13 amino acids, cysteine through phenylalanine. The CDR3 DNA has 39 bases and is translated from base 1. From V the trimming removes 5 bases and from J it removes 7 bases, while the gene matches leave 5 bases of the junction unaccounted for.